The T cell receptor beta chain under discussion was sequenced for a study of OX40 agonist ivuxolimab in advanced cancers. This clone was seen a few times. Its antigen is not identified. CDR1 and CDR2 from the germline V gene are LNHDA and SQIVND (reference sequence). Trimming stripped 7 bases from V and 1 base from J, with 16 bases between. The CDR3 runs to 15 residues. Measured with immunoSEQ multiplex PCR; TCRdb has only the in-frame clones, and not every one. The data hold 65,000 to 95,000 clones, with about nine tenths observed a single time. Study observations and caveats: Averaging showed that CD8+ T cells had more expanded clones than CD4+ did.

The chain combines TRBV19 with TRBJ2-5, with D perhaps matching TRBD1 (5 bases). The receptor comes from an adult with an advanced solid tumor such as melanoma, head and neck, liver or kidney cancer. Sequencing used CD4+ or CD8+ T cells sorted from blood, obtained in a trial of the OX40 agonist ivuxolimab. The CDR3 is CASTHWWQGQETQYF. Here the CDR3 DNA reads TGTGCCAGTACTCATTGGTGGCAGGGCCAAGAGACCCAGTACTTC. Based on the CDR3 plus reference TRBV19 and TRBJ2-5, the full variable domain is DGGITQSPKYLFRKEGQNVTLSCEQNLNHDAMYWYRQDPGQGLRLIYYSQIVNDFQKGDIAEGYSVSREKKESFPLTVTSAQKNPTAFYLCASTHWWQGQETQYFGPGTRLLVL.